This TCR beta chain was identified in a study of T cell changes during pregnancy in multiple sclerosis. Produced via immunoSEQ multiplex PCR; TCRdb's table is partial and in-frame only. The table lists about 36,000 clones, roughly 91% of them singletons, with approximately 0.47% in the top ten. The V and J ends lost 6 bases and 0 bases, in that order; junction bases with no gene match: 8. Germline V CDR1 and CDR2: MNHEY, SMNVEV (reference sequence). The CDR3 has 17 residues. The chain uses TRBV27 and TRBJ2-4, with TRBD1 identical over 10 bases. The source of this sequence is a female donor in good health, enrolled as a control in a pregnancy study. The material was CD4+ T cells from peripheral blood mononuclear cells, obtained in the second trimester of pregnancy. Written as DNA, the CDR3 is TGTGCCAGCAGCGCGGGACAGGGGCTCCTAGCCAAAAACATTCAGTACTTC. Translation: CASSAGQGLLAKNIQYF.